The entry below gives a single T cell receptor beta chain sequence along with its context. The specificity of this receptor is unknown. No qualities accompany the bases; no much larger clone lies one base away. The entire isolated RNA was reverse transcribed using the High Capacity cDNA Reverse Transcription Kit, and thus expressed TCRB transcripts were sequenced. Naive, central memory and regulatory T cell samples underwent deep immunoSEQ sequencing, averaging approximately 3.3 million total reads per sample. Sorted cells were lysed in RLT buffer and RNA was extracted with DNase-treated RNeasy Micro or Mini kits, depending on cell number. Each cell subset was processed on its own to prevent cross-contamination, while patient and healthy donor samples were processed together. Using the immunoSEQ multiplex PCR, TCRB sequences were amplified from cDNA into 87-bp fragments spanning the CDR3 region. Sequencing of the amplicons was performed on the Illumina HiSeq platform. The authors' analysis ran thus. PCR bias was corrected computationally using synthetic template baselines, and reads within Hamming distance 2 were collapsed, with unmergeable singletons discarded. Reads were aligned to IMGT to assign V, D and J genes, CDR3 length, and insertions or deletions at six rearrangement sites. Within each subset, clonotype counts were normalized to sorted cell number, and only after that were true diversity and Gini coefficients computed with the tcR R package. The overlap coefficient, calculated on TCRB nucleotide sequences, was used to measure repertoire sharing. As a proxy for the pre-selection repertoire, out-of-frame TCRB sequences from naive cells were analyzed. Not all clones reach the TCRdb copy of this immuneACCESS table, which keeps in-frame sequences only. Checked studies attribute under half of the gap to unresolved V genes and leave the rest unexplained. That table gives V, J and clone size, and the DNA gave D and trimming. A total of 240,000 or so clones appear in this sample, around 65% of them only once. The leading ten clones occupy around 0.05% of the sample.

Each donor gave one peripheral blood draw, averaging roughly 120 mL, which was collected into heparinised tubes. A BD FACSAria II and a panel including CD45RO, CCR7, CD25, CD127, CD95 and CD27 were used to sort naive, central memory, regulatory and stem cell-like memory CD4+ T cells. All sorted populations exceeded 95% purity. PBMCs were isolated right away by Lymphoprep density gradient centrifugation and were stained directly, without culture. So that batch effects would be minimized, each experiment stained and sorted samples in pairs, pairing one healthy donor with one patient. This record comes from a study of beta chain features in type 1 diabetes (dated by TCRdb to 2016 to 2018). Turning to the overall study: Mean age, gender distribution, total cell number and subset yield did not differ between patients and healthy donors. A total of roughly 110 million sorted cells were examined across all samples, and the number of cells per subset was strongly correlated with RNA yield. The study compared TCRB repertoires of sorted circulating CD4+ T cell subsets between recently diagnosed type 1 diabetes patients and matched healthy donors. Whereas all 28 donors provided naive and central memory subsets, regulatory and stem cell-like memory subsets were isolated from just 8 patients and roughly 8 healthy donors. Here is what the overall study found, with its caveats: Naive, central memory and regulatory TCRB repertoires appeared more similar among patients than among healthy donors. PCR may preferentially amplify shorter templates, but because patient and control samples were amplified and corrected together, any resulting skew would affect both groups equally. Because cDNA was sequenced instead of genomic DNA, highly expressing activated cells could be over-represented, though the groups showed no difference in activation or CD3 levels. Patients with type 1 diabetes made fewer insertions and deleted more nucleotides at VDJ recombination sites, implying thymic rearrangement abnormalities. In all four CD4+ subsets, TCRB CDR3 length was moderately but significantly shorter in type 1 diabetes patients. Only small numbers of individuals were included in the HLA sub-analyses, which left unresolved whether HLA type had any influence on TCRB rearrangement.

The TCR was taken from a man aged 30 to 45 in good health. The material sequenced was naive CD4+ T cells from blood. The cell subset or site label here, explained by the study, means: true naive CD4+ T cells.

The CDR3 protein: CATSRDRRRTYEQYF. At the DNA level, the sequence is TGTGCCACCAGCAGAGATCGTAGGAGAACCTACGAGCAGTACTTC. In this chain, TRBV15 is recombined with TRBJ2-7; the D gene cannot be resolved reliably. The CDR3 numbers 15 residues from cysteine through phenylalanine. Here the CDR3 DNA is all that survives: 45 bases in frame from base 1. For CDR1 and CDR2, the germline V gene (reference sequence) lists LNHNV and YYDKDF. V lost 0 bases and J lost 2 bases; the stretch between them is 11 bases long.